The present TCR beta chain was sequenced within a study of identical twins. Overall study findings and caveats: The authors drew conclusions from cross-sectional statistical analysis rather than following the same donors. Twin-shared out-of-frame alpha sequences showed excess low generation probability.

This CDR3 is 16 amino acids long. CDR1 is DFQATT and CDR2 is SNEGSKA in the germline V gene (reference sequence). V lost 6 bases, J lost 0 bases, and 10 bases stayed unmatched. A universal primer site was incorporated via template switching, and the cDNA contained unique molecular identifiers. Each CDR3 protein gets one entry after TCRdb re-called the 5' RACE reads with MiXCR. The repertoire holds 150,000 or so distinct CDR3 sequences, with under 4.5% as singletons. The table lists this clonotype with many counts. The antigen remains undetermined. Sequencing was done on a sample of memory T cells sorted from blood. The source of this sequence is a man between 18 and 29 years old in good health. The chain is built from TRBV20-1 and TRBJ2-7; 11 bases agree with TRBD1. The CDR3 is CSALRDRGTHSYEQYF. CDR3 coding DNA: TGCAGTGCCCTTAGGGACAGGGGGACTCACTCCTACGAGCAGTACTTC.